This T cell receptor beta chain was documented in a study of a mutant IDH1 vaccine in newly diagnosed glioma. In the study overall: There were eight vaccinations for patients, given in weeks 1, 3, 5, 7, 11, 15, 19 and 23. Investigators started vaccination 4-6 weeks after radiotherapy alone, or with temozolomide cycles. There were approximately 60% males and about 38% females among treated patients, whose mean age was roughly 40 years.

This CDR3 comprises 13 residues. Trimming left V 3 bases short and J 3 bases short, with 5 bases between. Germline assignment: CDR1 MGHDK and CDR2 SYGVNS. Time point described: week 11, during vaccination. Each vaccine dose was 300 ug of mutant IDH1 20-mer peptide, with topical imiquimod. Only in-frame clones appear in the TCRdb table, and some are missing; sequencing was by immunoSEQ multiplex PCR. The top ten hold 5.5% of the sample, which has around 130,000 clones, roughly 77% seen once. As for this clone: Antigen specificity is unknown.

This clonotype was sampled from a man aged 40-55 years with glioma. The specimen was PBMCs, collected from a glioma patient whose treatment included an IDH1 peptide vaccine. V and J are TRBV25-1 and TRBJ2-2; D is ambiguous. The CDR3 DNA is TGTGCCAGCAGTGACTATCACACCGGGGAGCTGTTTTTT. This sequence encodes CASSDYHTGELFF.